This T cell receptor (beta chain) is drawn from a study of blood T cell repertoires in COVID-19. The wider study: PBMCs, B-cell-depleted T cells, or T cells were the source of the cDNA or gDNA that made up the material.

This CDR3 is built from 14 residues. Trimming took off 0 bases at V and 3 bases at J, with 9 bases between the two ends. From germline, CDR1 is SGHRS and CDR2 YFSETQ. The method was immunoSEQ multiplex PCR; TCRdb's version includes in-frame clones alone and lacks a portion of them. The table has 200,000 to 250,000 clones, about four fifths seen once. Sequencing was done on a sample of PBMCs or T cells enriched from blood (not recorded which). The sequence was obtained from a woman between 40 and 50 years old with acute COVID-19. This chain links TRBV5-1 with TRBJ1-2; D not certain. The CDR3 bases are TGCGCCAGCAGCTTGGCGGGATACGACTATGGCTACACCTTC. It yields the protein CASSLAGYDYGYTF.